The 3 T cell receptor beta chains listed next were all sequenced from one sample in a study of T cells after yellow fever vaccination. A single record per CDR3 protein comes from TCRdb applying MiXCR to the 5' RACE reads. The sample has about 550,000 distinct CDR3 sequences, 15% to 20% seen once; the top ten hold roughly 13%. The material sequenced was PBMCs, taken 15 days after the yellow fever booster vaccination. These TCRs come from a man aged 25-40 years who received the YFV17D yellow fever vaccine.

This clonotype has a single count. This chain uses TRBV12-3 or TRBV12-4 with TRBJ2-7, with TRBD1 as a possible D gene (5 bases). The CDR3 totals 13 residues. The ends were cut back, 5 bases at V and 4 bases at J, with 12 bases in the middle. DNA of the CDR3: TGTGCCAGCAGTACCAGGGATCGGTACGAGCAGTACTTC. This gives the protein CASSTRDRYEQYF.

J is TRBJ2-1 and V is TRBV7-9; 9 nucleotides agree with TRBD2. The CDR3 is 15 residues long. V dropped 5 bases and J dropped 2; count of bases not matched to a gene: 4. Germline loops: CDR1 SEHNR, CDR2 FQNEAQ (reference sequence). CDR3 sequence reads: CASSNGTSPYNEQFF. CDR3 nucleotide sequence: TGTGCCAGCAGCAACGGGACTAGCCCCTACAATGAGCAGTTCTTC.

This clonotype showed up just a few times. The chain uses TRBV6-2 or TRBV6-3 and TRBJ2-1; D possibly corresponds to TRBD2 (6 bases). The germline V and J ends were trimmed by 5 bases and 7 bases, with 9 bases remaining between them. Germline CDR1 reads MNHEY; CDR2 reads SVGEGT. This CDR3 has 12 amino acids. CDR3 in DNA: TGTGCCAGCAGTGTACTAGCAAATGAGCAGTTCTTC. This translates into CASSVLANEQFF.